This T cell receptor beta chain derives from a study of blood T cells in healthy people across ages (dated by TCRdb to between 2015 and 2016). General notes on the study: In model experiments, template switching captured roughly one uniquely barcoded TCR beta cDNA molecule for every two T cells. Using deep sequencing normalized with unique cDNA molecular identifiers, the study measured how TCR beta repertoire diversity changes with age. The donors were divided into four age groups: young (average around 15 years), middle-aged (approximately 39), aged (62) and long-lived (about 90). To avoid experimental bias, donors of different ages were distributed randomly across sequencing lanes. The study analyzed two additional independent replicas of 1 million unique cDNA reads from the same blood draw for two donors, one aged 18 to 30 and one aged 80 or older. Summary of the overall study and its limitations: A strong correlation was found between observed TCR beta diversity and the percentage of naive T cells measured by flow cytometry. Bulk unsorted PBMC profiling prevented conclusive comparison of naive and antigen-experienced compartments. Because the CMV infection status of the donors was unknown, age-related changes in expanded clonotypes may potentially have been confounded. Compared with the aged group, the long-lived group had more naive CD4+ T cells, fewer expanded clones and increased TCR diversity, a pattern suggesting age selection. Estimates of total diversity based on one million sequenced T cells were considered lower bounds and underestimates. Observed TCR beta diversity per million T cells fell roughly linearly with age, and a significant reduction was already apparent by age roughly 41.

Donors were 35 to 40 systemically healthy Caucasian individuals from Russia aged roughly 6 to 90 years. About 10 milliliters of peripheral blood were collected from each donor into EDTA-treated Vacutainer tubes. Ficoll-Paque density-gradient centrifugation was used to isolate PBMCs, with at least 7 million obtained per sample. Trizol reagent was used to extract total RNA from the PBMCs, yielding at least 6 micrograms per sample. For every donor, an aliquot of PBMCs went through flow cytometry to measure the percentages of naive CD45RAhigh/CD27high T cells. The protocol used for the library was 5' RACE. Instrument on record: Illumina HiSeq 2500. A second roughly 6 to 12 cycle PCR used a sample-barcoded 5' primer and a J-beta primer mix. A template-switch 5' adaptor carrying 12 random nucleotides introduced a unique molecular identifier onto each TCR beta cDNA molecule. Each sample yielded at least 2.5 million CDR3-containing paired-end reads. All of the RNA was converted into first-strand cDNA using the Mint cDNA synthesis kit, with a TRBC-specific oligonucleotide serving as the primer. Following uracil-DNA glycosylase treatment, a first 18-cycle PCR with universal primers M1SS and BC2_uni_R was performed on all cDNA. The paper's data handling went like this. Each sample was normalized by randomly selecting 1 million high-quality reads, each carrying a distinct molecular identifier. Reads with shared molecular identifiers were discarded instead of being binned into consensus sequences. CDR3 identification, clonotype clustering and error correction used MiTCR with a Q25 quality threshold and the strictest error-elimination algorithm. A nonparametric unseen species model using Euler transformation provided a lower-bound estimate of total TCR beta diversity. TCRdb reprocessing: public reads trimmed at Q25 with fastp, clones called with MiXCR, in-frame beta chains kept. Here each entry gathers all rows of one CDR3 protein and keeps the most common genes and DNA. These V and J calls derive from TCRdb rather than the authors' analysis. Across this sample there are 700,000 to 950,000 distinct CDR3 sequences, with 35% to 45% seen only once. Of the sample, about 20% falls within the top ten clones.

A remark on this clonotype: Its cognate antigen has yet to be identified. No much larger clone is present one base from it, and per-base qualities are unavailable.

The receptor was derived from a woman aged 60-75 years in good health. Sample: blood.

The nucleotides read TGTGCCAGCAGCGTAGGGGAATATGGCTACACCTTC. The encoded protein is CASSVGEYGYTF. The sequence links TRBV9 to TRBJ1-2; the D gene identity is not certain. V loses 0 bases of germline sequence and J loses 5 bases, and the interval between the two ends is 5 bases. The germline V gene provides CDR1 SGDLS and CDR2 YYNGEE. The CDR3 covers 12 residues, taking in both the cysteine and the phenylalanine. Here the CDR3 DNA is all that survives: 36 bases in frame from base 1.